Shown below are 6 T cell receptor beta chains from a single sample sequenced in a study of tumor-infiltrating lymphocytes in primary liver carcinoma. The input was 450 to 500 ng total RNA; TCR beta cDNA was made from it with a constant-region primer. Three nested multiplex PCR rounds, a slightly modified ARM-PCR, produced the libraries for TCR beta. Primers for the first two PCR rounds were TRBV1-TRBV30 forward primers and a C-beta reverse primer (around 11 cycles per round). TCRdb reprocessed the multiplex PCR reads via MiXCR and lists one record per CDR3 protein. The sample comprises just under 95,000 distinct CDR3 sequences, approximately 72% of which are singletons, and 25% to 35% rests with the top ten. The source material, 20-30 mg of unsorted bulk tissue, was used to co-extract RNA and DNA. Sequencing input: tumor-adjacent normal liver tissue. The source of these receptors is a man aged 35-49 years with primary liver carcinoma and hepatitis B virus infection.

Remarks on this clonotype: This may be a read error, as it is one base from a much larger clone. The chain's CDR3 is CASSLTRDNRPQHF. DNA for the CDR3: TGTGCCAGCAGTTTAACCAGGGACAATCGGCCCCAGCATTTT. This chain connects TRBV28 to TRBJ1-5, with D perhaps matching TRBD1 (6 bases). This CDR3 has 14 residues. Looked up from germline, CDR1 is MDHEN and CDR2 is SYDVKM.

As concerns this clonotype: At one boundary the junction diverges from the germline segment, which might be a read error. The chain uses TRBV4-1 and TRBJ2-5; D perhaps matches TRBD2 (6 bases). The CDR3 totals 15 residues. The germline V gene encodes CDR1 MGHRA and CDR2 YSYEKL. The CDR3 DNA is TGCGCCAGCAGTCTTGGACTAACTGGTCGAGAGACACAGTACTTC. Its protein is CASSLGLTGRETQYF.

This clonotype has just a few counts. The chain carries TRBV2 and TRBJ1-4, with 8 bases fitting TRBD1. CDR1 is SNHLY and CDR2 is FYNNEI in the germline V gene. V shed 10 bases and J 8 bases; nucleotides not matched to a gene: 9. This CDR3 contains 13 residues. CDR3 amino acids: CATSSGGLEKLFF. As DNA, the CDR3 is TGTGCCACGTCCTCAGGGGGCCTGGAAAAACTGTTTTTT.

With regard to this clonotype: One end of the junction varies from germline; a read error may be responsible. The chain is built from TRBV11-2 and TRBJ2-7; TRBD2 might be the D (6 bases). This CDR3 spans 15 amino acids. Germline CDR1 is SGHAT and CDR2 is FQNNGV. CDR3 amino acids: CASSLMRDGPHEQYF. CDR3 DNA sequence: TGCGCCAGCAGCTTAATGCGGGACGGCCCCCACGAGCAGTACTTC.

A word on this clonotype: Because it lacks the conserved phenylalanine or tryptophan at the end, this CDR3 is likely a read error. This sequence joins TRBV6-1 and TRBJ2-1; the match to TRBD2 covers 9 bases. The CDR3 sequence is 15 residues long. From germline, CDR1 is MNHNS and CDR2 SASEGT. The J segment lost 13 bases and the V segment lost 6 bases, leaving 16 bases of the junction unmatched. CDR3 sequence reads: CASREVSGSWGEQFI. CDR3 nucleotides: TGTGCCAGCAGGGAGGTTAGCGGGAGTTGGGGTGAACAGTTCATC.

In the case of this clonotype: At one of its ends the junction is not consistent with the germline gene, which may arise from a read error. This chain uses TRBV6-1 with TRBJ2-5; the D gene is possibly TRBD2 (5 bases). CDR1 is MNHNS and CDR2 is SASEGT in the germline V gene. The CDR3 spans 16 residues. CDR3 sequence (DNA): TGTGCCAGCAGTGAAGCGGCAGCGGATGGGCAAGAGGCCCAGTACTTC. Protein product: CASSEAAADGQEAQYF.